This TCR beta chain was captured in a study of blood T cell repertoires in COVID-19. In germline, CDR1 is MNHEY, CDR2 SVGAGI. V lost 4 bases, J lost 2 bases, and 17 bases lay in between. This CDR3 comprises 16 residues. This study enrolled people aged about 18 to 100 from around 25 US geographic areas. Original processing notes: The authors estimated nucleated cell counts from reference gene primer amplification. The table came from immunoSEQ multiplex PCR; TCRdb's copy has only in-frame clones and leaves some out. The D gene and trimming were derived from the DNA, and the V and J assignments and clone size from that table. The sample yields 300,000 to 450,000 clones, more than 70% seen once.

The sequenced sample consisted of PBMCs or T cells enriched from blood (not recorded which). This TCR derives from a woman under 30 who had recovered from COVID-19. The genes are TRBV6-5 and TRBJ2-5; maybe TRBD1 (6 bases). The CDR3 protein is CASSSLTRGYQETQYF. The DNA for the CDR3 is TGTGCCAGCAGTTCCCTGACAAGGGGGTATCAAGAGACCCAGTACTTC.